This TCR beta chain stems from a study of blood T cell repertoires in COVID-19. On the study more broadly: Samples taken during acute and convalescent COVID-19 were collected in the United States, Italy and Spain. In each case, the material was cDNA or gDNA derived from T cells, B-cell-depleted T cells, or PBMCs.

There are 13 residues in the CDR3. V was clipped by 7 bases and J by 9 bases, with 16 bases between them. Looked up from germline, CDR1 is SGHTA and CDR2 is FQGTGA. As originally analysed: The authors estimated nucleated cell counts from reference gene primer amplification. Profiling relied on immunoSEQ multiplex PCR, and the TCRdb table lists in-frame clones only, not all of them. That table gives V, J and clone size, and the DNA gave D and trimming. The repertoire holds under 450,000 clones, with approximately 90% as singletons. The chain links TRBV7-3 to TRBJ2-1, with D perhaps matching TRBD2 (6 bases). The receptor comes from a woman aged 40 to 50 with COVID-19, enrolled during active disease. The sequenced material came from peripheral blood. CDR3 protein: CASTPEGRGEQFF. CDR3 in DNA: TGTGCCAGCACACCGGAGGGGCGGGGTGAGCAGTTCTTC.